This T cell receptor (beta chain) came from a study of CD8 T cells in ankylosing spondylitis. Study-level findings and limits: Within ankylosing spondylitis blood, a TCR beta motif made up of under 10 highly homologous variants appeared to be characteristic. Reported data indicate significant enrichment of disease-linked clones within matched ankylosing spondylitis synovial fluid.

Via MiXCR, TCRdb re-called the 5' RACE reads, giving one row per CDR3 protein. The profile shows 220,000 or so distinct CDR3 sequences, approximately 20% of them singletons. The sample holds a few counts of this clonotype. Its antigen remains unknown. The V end lost 3 bases, the J end lost 0 bases, and 5 bases lay between the germline ends. The CDR3 covers 13 residues. Germline V gene lookup returns CDR1 MGHRA and CDR2 YSYEKL. The sample comprised blood, either unsorted or a sorted T cell fraction (not recorded which). The sequence came from a male donor with ankylosing spondylitis. The chain joins TRBV4-1 to TRBJ1-1; D remains ambiguous. This CDR3 reads CASSQGMNTEAFF. The CDR3 DNA reads as TGCGCCAGCAGCCAGGGGATGAACACTGAAGCTTTCTTT.